This TCR beta chain was sequenced in a study of T cell clones after liver transplantation. The overall study: Immunosuppression withdrawal was tried within 2 years after liver transplantation in this trial. Three of eight recipients were HCV-positive; others had non-autoimmune, non-viral indications. Findings of the study overall: Graft donor-reactive T cells possibly entered the graft instead of undergoing deletion.

This clone was counted a single time. Its antigen is still unknown. Assay: immunoSEQ multiplex PCR; the TCRdb copy retains only in-frame clones and omits some. The sample lists some 60,000 clones; approximately 70% were seen once. The germline V gene has CDR1 MGHDK and CDR2 SYGVNS. Trimming took 3 bases from V and 0 from J; bases not matched to a gene: 7. This CDR3 has 17 residues. The starting material was CD4+ T cells from blood, obtained at the roughly 15-month timepoint. This receptor was taken from a human patient who received a liver transplant. The graft donor may account for some of the T cells. The V call is TRBV25-1, the J call TRBJ2-4, with 8 bases fitting TRBD1. CDR3 sequence: CASSDSTGVVAKNIQYF. For the CDR3, the DNA is TGTGCCAGCAGTGACTCGACAGGGGTGGTAGCCAAAAACATTCAGTACTTC.